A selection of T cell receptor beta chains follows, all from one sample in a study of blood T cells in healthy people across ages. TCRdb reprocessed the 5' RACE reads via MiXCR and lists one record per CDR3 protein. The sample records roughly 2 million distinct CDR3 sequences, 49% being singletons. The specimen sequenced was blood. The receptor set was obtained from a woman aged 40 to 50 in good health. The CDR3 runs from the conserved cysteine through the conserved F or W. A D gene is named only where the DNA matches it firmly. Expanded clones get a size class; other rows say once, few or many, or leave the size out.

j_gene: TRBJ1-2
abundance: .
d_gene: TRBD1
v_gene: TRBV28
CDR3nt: TGTGCCAGCAGTTTATCGCAGGGGGCGGATGGCTACACCTTC
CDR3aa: CASSLSQGADGYTF

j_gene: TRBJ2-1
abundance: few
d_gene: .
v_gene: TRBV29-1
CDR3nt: TGCAGCGTTGAATTCGCGGTGGTTGGGCCCTACAATGAGCAGTTCTTC
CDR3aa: CSVEFAVVGPYNEQFF

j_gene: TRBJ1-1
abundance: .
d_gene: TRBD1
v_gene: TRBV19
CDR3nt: TGTGCCAGTAGTGACAGGGATCACTTGAACACTGAAGCTTTCTTT
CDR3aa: CASSDRDHLNTEAFF

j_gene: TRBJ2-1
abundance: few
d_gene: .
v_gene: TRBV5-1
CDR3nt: TGCGCCAGCAGCTACGCGGGACCAGAAACGGGTGAGCAGTTCTTC
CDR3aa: CASSYAGPETGEQFF

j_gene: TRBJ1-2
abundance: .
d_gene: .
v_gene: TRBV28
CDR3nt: TGTGCCAGCAGGGCTCCACACTTCTATGGCTACACCTTC
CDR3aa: CASRAPHFYGYTF

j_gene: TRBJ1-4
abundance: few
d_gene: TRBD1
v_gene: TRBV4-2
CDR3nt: TGTGCCAGCAGCCCCGGACAGGTCCTAGATAGGGAAAAACTGTTTTTT
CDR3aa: CASSPGQVLDREKLFF

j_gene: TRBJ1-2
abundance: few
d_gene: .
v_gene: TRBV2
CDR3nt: TGTGCCAGCGGAGGGAGGGGCCTTGGCTACACCTTC
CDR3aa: CASGGRGLGYTF

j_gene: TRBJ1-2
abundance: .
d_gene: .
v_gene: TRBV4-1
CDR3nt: TGCGCCAGCAGCCAAGACAGCGGATTCTCTTACTATGGCTACACCTTC
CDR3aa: CASSQDSGFSYYGYTF

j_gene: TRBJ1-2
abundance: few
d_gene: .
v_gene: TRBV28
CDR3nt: TGTGCCACCGTGGACAGAAATGGCTACACCTTC
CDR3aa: CATVDRNGYTF

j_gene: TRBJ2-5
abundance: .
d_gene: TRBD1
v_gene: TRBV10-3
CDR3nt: TGTGCCATCAGTTGGACAGGGGGGACCCAGTACTTC
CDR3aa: CAISWTGGTQYF

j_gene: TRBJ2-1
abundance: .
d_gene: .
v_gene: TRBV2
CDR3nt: TGTGCCAGCAGTGAACGGGGGCAGAACTACAATGAGCAGTTCTTC
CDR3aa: CASSERGQNYNEQFF

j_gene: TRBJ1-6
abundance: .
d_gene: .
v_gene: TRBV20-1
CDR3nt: TGCAGTGCTAGAGACCTTAGCAGTCCCCTCCACTTT
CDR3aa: CSARDLSSPLHF

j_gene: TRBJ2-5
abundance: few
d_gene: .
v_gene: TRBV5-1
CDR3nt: TGCGCCAGCAGCTTGGGATTATCCGGGTTCCGGACGGGAGAGACCCAGTACTTC
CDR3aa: CASSLGLSGFRTGETQYF

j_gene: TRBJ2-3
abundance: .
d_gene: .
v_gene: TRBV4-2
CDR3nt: TGTGCCAGCAGCCAAGAGCGCCTAGCAACAGATACGCAGTATTTT
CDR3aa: CASSQERLATDTQYF

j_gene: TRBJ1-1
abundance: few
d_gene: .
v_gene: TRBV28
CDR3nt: TGTGCCAGCAGTCCTAGGGTGAACACTGAAGCTTTCTTT
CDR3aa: CASSPRVNTEAFF

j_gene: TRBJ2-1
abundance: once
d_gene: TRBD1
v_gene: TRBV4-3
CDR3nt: TGCGCCAGCAGCCTACAGGGGGCAGGCGCTGAGCAGTTCTTC
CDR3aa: CASSLQGAGAEQFF

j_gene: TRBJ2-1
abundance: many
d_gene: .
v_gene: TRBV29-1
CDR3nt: TGCAGCGTTGGCAGGTTATTAGACAATGAGCAGTTCTTC
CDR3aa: CSVGRLLDNEQFF

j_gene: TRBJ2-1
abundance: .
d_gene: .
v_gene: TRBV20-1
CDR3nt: TGCAGTGCTACTTATGAGCAGGGGCGAAACAATGAGCAGTTCTTC
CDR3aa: CSATYEQGRNNEQFF

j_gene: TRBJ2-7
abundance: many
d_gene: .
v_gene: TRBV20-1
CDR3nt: TGCAGTGCTAGAATGGACACAGCCTACGAGCAGTACTTC
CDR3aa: CSARMDTAYEQYF

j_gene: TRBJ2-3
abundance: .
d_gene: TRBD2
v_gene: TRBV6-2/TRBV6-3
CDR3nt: TGTGCCAGTGCTGGGGTAGCGGGGGTAACAGATACGCAGTATTTT
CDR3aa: CASAGVAGVTDTQYF

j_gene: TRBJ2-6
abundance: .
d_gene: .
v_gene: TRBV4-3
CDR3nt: TGCGCCAGCAGCCAGAACCCCAAATTGTCTGGGGCCAACGTCCTGACTTTC
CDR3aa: CASSQNPKLSGANVLTF

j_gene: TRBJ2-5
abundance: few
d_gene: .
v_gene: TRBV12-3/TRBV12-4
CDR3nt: TGTGCCAGCAGTTCCCTTGGGCCCCAAGAGACCCAGTACTTC
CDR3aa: CASSSLGPQETQYF

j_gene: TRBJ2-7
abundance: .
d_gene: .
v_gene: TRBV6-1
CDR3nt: TGTGCCAGCAGTGAATACGAGGGGCCCGAGCAGTACTTC
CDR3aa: CASSEYEGPEQYF

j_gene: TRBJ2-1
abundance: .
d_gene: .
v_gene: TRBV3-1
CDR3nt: TGTGCCAGCAGCCGCGTCGGTGAAGGTTTAAGCAATGAGCAGTTCTTC
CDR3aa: CASSRVGEGLSNEQFF

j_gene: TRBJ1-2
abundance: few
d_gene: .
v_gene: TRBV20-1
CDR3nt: TGCAGTGCCCTAGACCCTCGAGGGGCTCGTAACTATGGCTACACCTTC
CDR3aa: CSALDPRGARNYGYTF

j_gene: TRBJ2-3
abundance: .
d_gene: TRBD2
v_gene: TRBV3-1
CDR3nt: TGTGCCAGCAGCCAAGATCCGCCAGACCTATTTAGCGGGGGGCCCGCCTTGGGGCAGTATTTT
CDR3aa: CASSQDPPDLFSGGPALGQYF

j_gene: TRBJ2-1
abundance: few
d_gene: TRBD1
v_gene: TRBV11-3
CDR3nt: TGTGCCAGCAGCTTGGAGACAGGGGTCTCCTACAATGAGCAGTTCTTC
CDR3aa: CASSLETGVSYNEQFF

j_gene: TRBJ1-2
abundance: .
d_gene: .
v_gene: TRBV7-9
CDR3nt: TGTGCCAGCAGCCGGGCGGCAGTGGTGGATGGCTACACCTTC
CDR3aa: CASSRAAVVDGYTF

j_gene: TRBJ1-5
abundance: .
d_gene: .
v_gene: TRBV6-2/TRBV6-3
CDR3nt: TGTGCCAGCACCCAACCCGGGACTGTTAGGCCCCAGCATTTT
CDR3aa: CASTQPGTVRPQHF

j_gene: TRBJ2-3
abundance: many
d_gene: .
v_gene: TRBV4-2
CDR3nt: TGTGCCAGCAGCCAAGATGGGGGATATACGCAGTATTTT
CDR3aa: CASSQDGGYTQYF

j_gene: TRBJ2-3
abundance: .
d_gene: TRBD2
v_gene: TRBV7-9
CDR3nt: TGTGCCAGCAGCTTACTAGCGGGGGCCGCTCCCAATACGCAGTATTTT
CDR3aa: CASSLLAGAAPNTQYF

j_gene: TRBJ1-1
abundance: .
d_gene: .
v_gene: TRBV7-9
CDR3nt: TGTGCCAGCAGCCCTGCTCGGTTCGGGGCCTTGAACACTGAAGCTTTCTTT
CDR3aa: CASSPARFGALNTEAFF

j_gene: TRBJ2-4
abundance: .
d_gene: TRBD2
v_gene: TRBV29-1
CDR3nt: TGCAGCGCCGAAGGGAGGGGAGAAAACATTCAGTACTTC
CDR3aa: CSAEGRGENIQYF

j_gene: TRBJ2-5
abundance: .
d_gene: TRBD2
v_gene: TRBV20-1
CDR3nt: TGCAGTGCTGCGGGGGGGCTGGAGACCCAGTACTTC
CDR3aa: CSAAGGLETQYF

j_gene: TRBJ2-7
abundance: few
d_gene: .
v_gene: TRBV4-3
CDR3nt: TGCGCCAGCAGCCAACTGGACAGCTCCTACGAGCAGTACTTC
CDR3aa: CASSQLDSSYEQYF

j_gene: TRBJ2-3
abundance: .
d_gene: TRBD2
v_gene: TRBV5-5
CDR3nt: TGTGCCAGCAGCTTGGCGGGAGGGGCAGCAGGAGATACGCAGTATTTT
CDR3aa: CASSLAGGAAGDTQYF

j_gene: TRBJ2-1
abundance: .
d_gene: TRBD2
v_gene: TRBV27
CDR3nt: TGTGCCAGCAGTTTAATGCCTAGCGGGGGGGCTTCAGATGAGCAGTTCTTC
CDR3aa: CASSLMPSGGASDEQFF

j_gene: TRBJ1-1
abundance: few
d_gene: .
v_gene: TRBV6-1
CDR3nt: TGTGCCAGCAGTGAGAGTGGGGGGAGCCCGAACACTGAAGCTTTCTTT
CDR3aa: CASSESGGSPNTEAFF

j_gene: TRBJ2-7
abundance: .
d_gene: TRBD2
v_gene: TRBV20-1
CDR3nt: TGCAGTGCTAGGGCCGGGACTAGCGGGAGCTCCTACGAGCAGTACTTC
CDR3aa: CSARAGTSGSSYEQYF